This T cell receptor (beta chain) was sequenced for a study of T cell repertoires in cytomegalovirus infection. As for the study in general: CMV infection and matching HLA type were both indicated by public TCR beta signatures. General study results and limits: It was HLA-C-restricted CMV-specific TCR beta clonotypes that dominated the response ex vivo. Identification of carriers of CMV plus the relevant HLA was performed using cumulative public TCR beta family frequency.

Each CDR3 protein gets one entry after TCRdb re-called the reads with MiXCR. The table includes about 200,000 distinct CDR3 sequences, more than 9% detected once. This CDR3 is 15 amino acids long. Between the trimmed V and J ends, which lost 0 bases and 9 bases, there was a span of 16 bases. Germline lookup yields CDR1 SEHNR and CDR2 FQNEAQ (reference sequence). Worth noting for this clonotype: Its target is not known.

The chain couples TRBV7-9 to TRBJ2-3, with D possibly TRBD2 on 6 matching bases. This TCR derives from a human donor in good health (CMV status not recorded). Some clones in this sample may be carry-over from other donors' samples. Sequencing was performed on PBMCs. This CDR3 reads CASSLAPVAGLTQYF. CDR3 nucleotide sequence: TGTGCCAGCAGCTTAGCGCCGGTGGCGGGGCTGACGCAGTATTTT.